The next 12 T cell receptor beta chains were all read from a single sample in a study of metastatic and nonmetastatic thyroid tumors. MiXCR re-clonotyped the PCR reads for TCRdb. Of approximately 16,000 clones listed, roughly 33% are singletons. Every patient underwent thyroid surgery untreated. Material for sequencing was tumor tissue. These receptors were collected from a male donor with papillary thyroid cancer or a benign thyroid nodule (not recorded which). Some clones in this sample may be carry-over from other donors' samples.

This clone occurred many times. This rearrangement joins TRBV20-1 to TRBJ1-6; D uncertain. Trimming pared 3 bases from V and 9 bases from J, leaving 15 bases between. This CDR3 region has 14 residues. Germline V gives CDR1 DFQATT, CDR2 SNEGSKA (reference sequence). The CDR3 reads CSASLHQEGSPLHF. The CDR3, as DNA: TGCAGTGCTAGCCTTCACCAGGAGGGTTCACCCCTCCACTTT.

In regard to this clone: The junction differs from germline at one of its ends, possibly a read error. This chain connects TRBV5-4 to TRBJ1-4; D call uncertain. CDR1 is SGHNT, CDR2 YYREEE, per germline (reference sequence). This CDR3 contains 15 residues. DNA of the CDR3: TGTGCCAGCAGCTTGCGAGCCGACTCTAATGAAAAACAGTTATTT. As protein: CASSLRADSNEKQLF.

In its sample, this clone was seen many times. The chain couples TRBV6-1 to TRBJ2-5; 8 positions agree with TRBD1. This CDR3 is built from 16 residues. Germline CDR1 reads MNHNS; CDR2 reads SASEGT. V was pared by 0 bases and J by 5 bases, with 8 bases of the junction left unmatched. CDR3 DNA: TGTGCCAGCAGTGAAGCGTCGGGCAGGGGGCCGGAGACCCAGTACTTC. Translating it yields CASSEASGRGPETQYF.

The chain links TRBV28 to TRBJ2-7, with 10 bases matching TRBD1. The J segment lost 3 bases and the V segment lost 4 bases, leaving 6 bases of the junction unmatched. The germline CDR1 and CDR2 sequences are MDHEN and SYDVKM. The CDR3 runs 15 residues. The DNA for the CDR3 is TGTGCCAGCAGTTCCGGGACAGGGGCCGACTACGAGCAGTACTTC. Its protein product is CASSSGTGADYEQYF.

This clone was counted a few times. J is TRBJ1-1 and V is TRBV6-1; possible D gene TRBD1, 5 bases. Germline-derived CDR1 and CDR2 are MNHNS and SASEGT. This CDR3 has 13 residues. Trimming removed 6 bases from V and 1 base from J, with 9 bases in between. This CDR3 reads CASSLGGNTEAFF. DNA for the CDR3: TGTGCCAGCAGCCTGGGGGGGAACACTGAAGCTTTCTTT.

This clone has ten or more counts. This chain joins TRBV5-1 and TRBJ2-2, with D unresolved. Germline loops: CDR1 SGHRS, CDR2 YFSETQ. CDR3 size: 15 residues. The V end was cut by 4 bases, the J end by 3 bases, with 13 bases between. This CDR3 is CASSIMGKDTGELFF. CDR3 nucleotide sequence: TGCGCCAGCAGCATTATGGGCAAGGACACCGGGGAGCTGTTTTTT. Full variable domain (missing parts from reference TRBV5-1 and TRBJ2-2): KAGVTQTPRYLIKTRGQQVTLSCSPISGHRSVSWYQQTPGQGLQFLFEYFSETQRNKGNFPGRFSGRQFSNSRSEMNVSTLELGDSALYLCASSIMGKDTGELFFGEGSRLTVL.

This clone was counted ten times or more. This chain uses TRBV18 with TRBJ2-2, with 10 bases aligning to TRBD1. After removal of 4 bases from V and 5 bases from J, the junction contained 16 bases not matched to a gene. Germline V gene data show CDR1 as KGHSH and CDR2 as LQKENI. The CDR3 sequence is 19 residues long. In nucleotides, the CDR3 is TGTGCCAGCTCACGCCAGGACTTGAGTGACAGGGGGCGTACCGGGGAGCTGTTTTTT. Translating gives CASSRQDLSDRGRTGELFF.

This clone has a handful of counts. The rearrangement joins TRBV28 to TRBJ2-5, with 7 bases fitting TRBD1. Trimming cost V 5 bases and J 3 bases; bases outside gene matches: 6. The CDR3 is made up of 14 amino acids. Germline-derived CDR1 and CDR2 are MDHEN and SYDVKM. CDR3 bases: TGTGCCAGCAGTCGTACAGGGGTAGAAGAGACCCAGTACTTC. This gives the protein CASSRTGVEETQYF.

This clone turned up a few times. The same CDR3 arises from other DNA sequences in this sample as well. This chain links TRBV7-3 with TRBJ2-1; D possibly corresponds to TRBD1 (6 bases). V was shortened by 5 bases and J by 8 bases, with 16 bases between the two germline ends. Germline V gene sequence: CDR1 SGHTA, CDR2 FQGTGA. The CDR3 is 14 residues long. The DNA of the CDR3 is TGTGCCAGCAGCCTCGTTGGGGGCGGTGATGAGCAGTTCTTC. It yields the protein CASSLVGGGDEQFF.

J is TRBJ1-6 and V is TRBV5-1, with TRBD1 matching over 7 bases. CDR1 and CDR2 (germline): SGHRS, YFSETQ. With V trimmed by 0 bases and J by 8 bases, 5 bases remained unmatched. The CDR3 is 15 residues long. CDR3 residues: CASSLDVRGHSPLHF. The DNA for the CDR3 is TGCGCCAGCAGCTTGGATGTGAGGGGGCATTCACCCCTCCACTTT.

This clone was detected ten times or more. The rearrangement links TRBV10-2 to TRBJ1-1; D gene uncertain. V dropped 10 bases and J dropped 0 bases, with 12 bases sitting between them. Germline V gives CDR1 WSHSY, CDR2 SAAADI. The CDR3 sequence is 13 residues long. CDR3 DNA sequence: TGCGCCACTCAGAGGAATATGAACACTGAAGCTTTCTTT. This sequence encodes CATQRNMNTEAFF.

The J gene is TRBJ2-2, the V gene TRBV10-1; 7 bases align to TRBD2. Germline-derived CDR1 and CDR2 are WNHNN and SYGVQD (reference sequence). The junction had 9 bases not matched to a gene; V was cut back by 4 bases and J by 7 bases. The CDR3 is made up of 15 amino acids. The CDR3 DNA is TGCGCCAGCAGTGTTCTGGCGGGAGTGAGCGGGGAGCTGTTTTTT. It yields the protein CASSVLAGVSGELFF.